The present T cell receptor (beta chain) was sequenced within a study of T-cell reconstitution after alpha-beta-depleted transplantation in children. To note about this clonotype: Its antigen is as yet unknown.

Points from the study as a whole: Day-60 TCRbeta diversity that was high in some patients was derived from surviving recipient T cells and thymic progenitors. Among T cells one year after transplant, newly produced cells accounted for most counts and diversity. Several hundred rapidly expanded clones from non-depleted graft cells reportedly supplied alpha-beta T cells about two months post-transplant.

For TCRbeta, the library was prepared with unique molecular identifiers. In TCRdb, the PCR reads were re-called with MiXCR into one record per CDR3 protein. The table shows 600,000 or so distinct CDR3 sequences, with more than 20% occurring only once. With 7 bases clipped from V and 4 bases from J, the junction kept 7 bases outside the gene matches. CDR1 and CDR2 (germline): DFQATT, SNEGSKA (reference sequence). The CDR3 totals 13 residues. The V call is TRBV20-1, the J call TRBJ2-7; 10 nucleotides agree with TRBD2. This receptor was taken from a boy under three years old who had a stem cell transplant for acute myeloid leukemia, so the T cells may come from the graft donor. Here the sequenced sample was PBMCs, mostly from graft donor cells, taken 360 days after TCRalphabeta/CD19-depleted stem cell transplant. CDR3 bases: TGCAGTGTTCCGAGCGGGGGGGCTTACGAGCAGTACGTC. The encoded protein is CSVPSGGAYEQYV.